This TCR beta chain was captured by sequencing in a study of T cell repertoires in cytomegalovirus infection. From the reads, TCRdb called clonotypes with MiXCR, one entry per CDR3 protein. The table lists some 480,000 distinct CDR3 sequences, around a third of them singletons. Germline assignment: CDR1 SEHNR and CDR2 FQNEAQ (reference sequence). This CDR3 is built from 14 residues. Trimming cost V 3 bases and J 7 bases, with 13 bases left between them. Notes on this clonotype: Its antigen is unknown.

This clonotype was sampled from a human donor in good health (CMV status not recorded). Some clones in this sample may be carry-over from other donors' samples. Source: cultured PBMCs, taken from culture after CMV antigen stimulation. The chain couples TRBV7-9 to TRBJ1-5; D remains ambiguous. CDR3 nucleotide sequence: TGTGCCAGCAGCTTTAGCGGCCCCCCCCAGCCCCAGCATTTT. Translating it yields CASSFSGPPQPQHF.